The 5 T cell receptor beta chains in this list originate from one sample, sequenced in a study of T-cell reconstitution after alpha-beta-depleted transplantation in children. Unique molecular identifiers were incorporated during preparation of the TCRbeta library. TCRdb independently ran MiXCR on the PCR reads; one entry per CDR3 protein. The sample carries fewer than 150,000 distinct CDR3 sequences, under 30% recorded once. Sequencing was performed on PBMCs, mostly from graft donor cells, taken 180 days after TCRalphabeta/CD19-depleted stem cell transplant. These receptor sequences come from a male patient aged 2 to 9 who had a stem cell transplant for chronic granulomatous disease, so the T cells may come from the graft donor.

This clonotype was picked up a small number of times. The rearrangement links TRBV20-1 to TRBJ1-1, with a tentative D call TRBD1 (6 bases). Trimming took 2 bases from V and 4 from J, leaving 11 bases between them. Germline CDR1 is DFQATT and CDR2 is SNEGSKA (reference sequence). The CDR3 sequence is 13 residues long. This CDR3 reads CSARNRAGTEAFF. CDR3 DNA sequence: TGCAGTGCTAGAAACAGGGCTGGCACTGAAGCTTTCTTT.

This clonotype was detected ten times or more. The chain has TRBV7-9 and TRBJ2-7; 7 bases are shared with TRBD2. CDR3 length equals 15 residues. From germline, CDR1 is SEHNR and CDR2 FQNEAQ (reference sequence). V was clipped by 3 bases and J by 5 bases; unmatched bases: 10. CDR3: CASSLFASGGDEQYF. CDR3 nucleotide sequence: TGTGCCAGCAGCTTGTTCGCTAGCGGCGGGGACGAGCAGTACTTC.

The table lists this clonotype with a few counts. The V and J genes are TRBV7-9 and TRBJ1-6; no firm D call. The CDR3 is made up of 17 amino acids. V was clipped by 6 bases and J by 8 bases, with 23 bases between them. Germline-derived CDR1 and CDR2 are SEHNR and FQNEAQ (reference sequence). CDR3 sequence (DNA): TGTGCCAGCAGTCCCCTCTGGATGCCTGCTACTTATTCACCCCTCCACTTT. This codes for CASSPLWMPATYSPLHF. The full variable domain, rest sourced from reference TRBV7-9 and TRBJ1-6, is DTGVSQNPRHKITKRGQNVTFRCDPISEHNRLYWYRQTLGQGPEFLTYFQNEAQLEKSRLLSDRFSAERPKGSFSTLEIQRTEQGDSAMYLCASSPLWMPATYSPLHFGNGTRLTVT.

The V and J genes are TRBV5-1 and TRBJ2-4; a possible D gene is TRBD2 (5 bases). The CDR3 length is 13 residues. CDR1 SGHRS and CDR2 YFSETQ come from the germline V gene. V lost 6 bases and J 11 bases, leaving 18 bases between the germline ends. The CDR3 coding sequence is TGCGCCAGCACTTTCGACCCGGAGGATGTTCAGTACTTC. It specifies CASTFDPEDVQYF.

This clonotype was found many times. This chain connects TRBV20-1 to TRBJ2-1; 10 bases are shared with TRBD2. Trimming at V came to 2 bases and at J to 0 bases, leaving 10 bases not matched to a gene. The CDR3 sequence is 18 residues long. The germline V gene has CDR1 DFQATT and CDR2 SNEGSKA (reference sequence). The CDR3 nucleotides read TGCAGTGCTAGAAGGCCTAGCGGGAGCGCCGGCTCCTACAATGAGCAGTTCTTC. It yields the protein CSARRPSGSAGSYNEQFF.